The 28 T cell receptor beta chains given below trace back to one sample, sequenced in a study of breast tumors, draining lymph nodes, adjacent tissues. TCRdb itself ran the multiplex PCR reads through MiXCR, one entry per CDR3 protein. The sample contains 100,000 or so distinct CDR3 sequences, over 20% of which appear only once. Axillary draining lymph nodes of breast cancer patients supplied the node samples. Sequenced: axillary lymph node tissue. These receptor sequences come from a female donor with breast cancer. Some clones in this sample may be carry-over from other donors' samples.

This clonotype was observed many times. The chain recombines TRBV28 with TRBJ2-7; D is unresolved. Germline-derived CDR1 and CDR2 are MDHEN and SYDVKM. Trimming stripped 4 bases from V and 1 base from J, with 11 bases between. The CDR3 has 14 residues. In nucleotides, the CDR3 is TGTGCCAGCAGTTGGCGCCCAGAATCCTACGAGCAGTACTTC. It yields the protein CASSWRPESYEQYF.

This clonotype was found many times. The CDR3 sequence: CASSPSRGVYNEQFF. The CDR3 region has the DNA TGCGCCAGCAGCCCCAGTCGGGGGGTCTACAATGAGCAGTTCTTC. The chain has TRBV5-1 and TRBJ2-1; 7 bases fit TRBD2. The CDR3 totals 15 residues. Germline CDR1 is SGHRS and CDR2 is YFSETQ. With V trimmed by 4 bases and J by 3 bases, 7 bases remained unmatched.

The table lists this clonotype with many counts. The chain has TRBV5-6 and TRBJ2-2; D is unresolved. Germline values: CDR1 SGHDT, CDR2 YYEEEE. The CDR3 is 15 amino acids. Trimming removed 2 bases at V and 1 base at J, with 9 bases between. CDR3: CASSFQVWNTGELFF. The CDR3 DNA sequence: TGTGCCAGCAGCTTCCAGGTTTGGAACACCGGGGAGCTGTTTTTT.

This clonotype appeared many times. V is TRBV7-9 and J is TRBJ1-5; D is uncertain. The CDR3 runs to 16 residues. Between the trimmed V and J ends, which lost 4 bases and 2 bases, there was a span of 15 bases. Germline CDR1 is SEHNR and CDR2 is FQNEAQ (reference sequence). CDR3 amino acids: CASSYRGVGGNQPQHF. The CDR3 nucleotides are TGTGCCAGCAGCTACCGTGGGGTAGGCGGCAATCAGCCCCAGCATTTT. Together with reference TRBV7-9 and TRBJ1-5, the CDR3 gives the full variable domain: DTGVSQNPRHKITKRGQNVTFRCDPISEHNRLYWYRQTLGQGPEFLTYFQNEAQLEKSRLLSDRFSAERPKGSFSTLEIQRTEQGDSAMYLCASSYRGVGGNQPQHFGDGTRLSIL.

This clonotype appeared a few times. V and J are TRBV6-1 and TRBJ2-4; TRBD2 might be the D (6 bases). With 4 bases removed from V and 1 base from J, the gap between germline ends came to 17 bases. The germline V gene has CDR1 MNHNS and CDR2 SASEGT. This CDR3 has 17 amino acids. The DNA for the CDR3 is TGTGCCAGCAGTGTATATAGTGGGGGGTCCGCCAAAAACATTCAGTACTTC. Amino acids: CASSVYSGGSAKNIQYF.

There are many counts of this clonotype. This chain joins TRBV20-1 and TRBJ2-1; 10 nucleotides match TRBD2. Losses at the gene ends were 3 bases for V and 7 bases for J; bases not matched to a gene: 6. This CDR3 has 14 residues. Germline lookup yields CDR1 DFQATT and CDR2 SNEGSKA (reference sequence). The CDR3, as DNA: TGCAGTGCTAGGGAGCTAGCGGGAGTGAATGAGCAGTTCTTC. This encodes CSARELAGVNEQFF.

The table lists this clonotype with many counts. The CDR3 bases are TGTGCCAGCAGCTTAGTATTGCGGGAGCAGTTCTTC. Its translation is CASSLVLREQFF. The V gene is TRBV7-2, the J gene TRBJ2-1; D gene uncertain. Per the germline V gene, CDR1 is SGHTA and CDR2 is FQGNSA. Trimming pared 1 base from V and 10 bases from J, leaving 8 bases between. This CDR3 is 12 amino acids long.

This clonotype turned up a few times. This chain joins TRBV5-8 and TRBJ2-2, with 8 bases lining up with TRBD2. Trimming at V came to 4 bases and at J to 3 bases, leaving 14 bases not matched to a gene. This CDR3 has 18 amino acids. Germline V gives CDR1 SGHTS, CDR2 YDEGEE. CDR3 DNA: TGTGCCAGCAGCAACACAAGACTAGCGCCCCGTGACACCGGGGAGCTGTTTTTT. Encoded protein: CASSNTRLAPRDTGELFF.

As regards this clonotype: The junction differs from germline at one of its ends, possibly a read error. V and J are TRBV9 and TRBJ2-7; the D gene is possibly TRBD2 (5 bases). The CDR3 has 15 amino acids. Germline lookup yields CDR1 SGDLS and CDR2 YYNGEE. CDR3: CTSNPQWRNSYEQYF. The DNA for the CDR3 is TGTACCAGCAATCCCCAGTGGAGGAACTCCTACGAGCAGTACTTC.

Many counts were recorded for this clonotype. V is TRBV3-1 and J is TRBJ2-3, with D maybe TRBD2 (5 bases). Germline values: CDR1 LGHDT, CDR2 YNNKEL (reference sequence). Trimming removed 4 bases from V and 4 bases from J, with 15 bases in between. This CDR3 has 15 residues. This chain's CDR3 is CASSRGLRGADTQYF. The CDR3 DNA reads TGTGCCAGCAGCCGAGGACTCCGAGGCGCAGATACGCAGTATTTT.

Here the CDR3 DNA reads TGCAGTGCTAGACTTACCATAGCGGGGAGGAGCACTGGGGAGCTGTTTTTT. This codes for CSARLTIAGRSTGELFF. The chain carries TRBV20-1 and TRBJ2-2; TRBD2 matches at 8 bases. J gave up 8 bases and V 2 bases, and 16 bases lay outside the gene matches. Germline V gives CDR1 DFQATT, CDR2 SNEGSKA (reference sequence). This CDR3 is 17 amino acids long.

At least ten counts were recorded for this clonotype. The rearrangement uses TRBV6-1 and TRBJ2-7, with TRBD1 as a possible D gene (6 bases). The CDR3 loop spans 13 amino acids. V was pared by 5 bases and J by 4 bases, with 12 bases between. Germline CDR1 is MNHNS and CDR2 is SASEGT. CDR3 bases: TGTGCCAGCAGTACCAGCACAGGGTACGAGCAGTACTTC. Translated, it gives CASSTSTGYEQYF.

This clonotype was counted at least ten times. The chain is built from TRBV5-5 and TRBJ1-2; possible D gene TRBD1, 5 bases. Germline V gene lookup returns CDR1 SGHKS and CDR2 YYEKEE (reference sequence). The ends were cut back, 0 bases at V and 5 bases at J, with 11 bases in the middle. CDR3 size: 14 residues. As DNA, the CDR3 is TGTGCCAGCAGCTTGGAGGGCAGGGCGTATGGCTACACCTTC. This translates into CASSLEGRAYGYTF.

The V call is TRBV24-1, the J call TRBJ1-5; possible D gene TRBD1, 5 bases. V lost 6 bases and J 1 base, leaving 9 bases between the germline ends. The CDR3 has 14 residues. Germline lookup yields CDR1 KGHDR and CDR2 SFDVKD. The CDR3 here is CATSSGISNQPQHF. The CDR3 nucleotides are TGTGCCACCAGTTCAGGGATCAGCAATCAGCCCCAGCATTTT.

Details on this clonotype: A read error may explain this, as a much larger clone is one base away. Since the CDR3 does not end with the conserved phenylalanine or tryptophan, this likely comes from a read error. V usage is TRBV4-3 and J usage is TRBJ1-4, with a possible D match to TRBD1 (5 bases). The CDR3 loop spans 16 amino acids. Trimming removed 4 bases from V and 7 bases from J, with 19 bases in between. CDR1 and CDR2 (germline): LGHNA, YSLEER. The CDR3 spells CASSLFRVGAGEKLFS. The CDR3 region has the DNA TGCGCCAGCAGCCTTTTCCGGGTCGGGGCGGGTGAAAAACTGTTTTCT.

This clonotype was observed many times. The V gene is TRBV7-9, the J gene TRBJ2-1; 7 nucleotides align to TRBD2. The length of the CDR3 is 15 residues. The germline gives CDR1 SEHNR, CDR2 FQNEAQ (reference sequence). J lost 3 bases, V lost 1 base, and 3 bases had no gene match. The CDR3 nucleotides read TGTGCCAGCAGCTTAGTCGGGGGGTACTACAATGAGCAGTTCTTC. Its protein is CASSLVGGYYNEQFF. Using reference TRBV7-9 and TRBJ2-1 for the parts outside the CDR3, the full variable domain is DTGVSQNPRHKITKRGQNVTFRCDPISEHNRLYWYRQTLGQGPEFLTYFQNEAQLEKSRLLSDRFSAERPKGSFSTLEIQRTEQGDSAMYLCASSLVGGYYNEQFFGPGTRLTVL.

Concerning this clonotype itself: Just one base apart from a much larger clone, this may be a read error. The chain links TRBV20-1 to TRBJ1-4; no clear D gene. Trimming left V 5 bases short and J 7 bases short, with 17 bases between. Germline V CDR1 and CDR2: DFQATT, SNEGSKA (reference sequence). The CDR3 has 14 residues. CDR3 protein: CSAGRIRRSEKLFF. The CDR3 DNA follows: TGCAGTGCTGGGCGAATCCGGAGAAGTGAAAAACTGTTTTTT.

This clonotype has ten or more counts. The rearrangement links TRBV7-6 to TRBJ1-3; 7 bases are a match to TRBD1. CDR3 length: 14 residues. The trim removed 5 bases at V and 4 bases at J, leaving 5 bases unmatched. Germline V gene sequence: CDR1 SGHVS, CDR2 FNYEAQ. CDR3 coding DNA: TGTGCCAGCAGCCCCGGGACAGAGGGAAACACCATATATTTT. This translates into CASSPGTEGNTIYF.

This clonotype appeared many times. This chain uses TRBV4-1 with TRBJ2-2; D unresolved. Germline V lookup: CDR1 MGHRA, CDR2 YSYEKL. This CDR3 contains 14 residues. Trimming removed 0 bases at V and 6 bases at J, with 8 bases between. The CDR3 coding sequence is TGCGCCAGCAGCCAAGATGGTGTTGCCGGGGAGCTGTTTTTT. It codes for CASSQDGVAGELFF.

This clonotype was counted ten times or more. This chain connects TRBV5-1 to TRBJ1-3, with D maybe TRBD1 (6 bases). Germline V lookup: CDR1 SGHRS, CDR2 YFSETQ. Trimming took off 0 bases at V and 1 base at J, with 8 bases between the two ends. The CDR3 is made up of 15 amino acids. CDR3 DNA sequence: TGCGCCAGCAGCTTGGAGGGGGTATCTGGAAACACCATATATTTT. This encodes CASSLEGVSGNTIYF.

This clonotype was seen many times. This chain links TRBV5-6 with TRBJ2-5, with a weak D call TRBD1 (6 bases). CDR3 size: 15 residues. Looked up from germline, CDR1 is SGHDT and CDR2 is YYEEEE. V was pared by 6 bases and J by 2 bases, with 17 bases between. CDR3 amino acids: CASTSGQRSQETQYF. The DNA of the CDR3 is TGTGCCAGCACCTCTGGACAGCGGTCACAAGAGACCCAGTACTTC.

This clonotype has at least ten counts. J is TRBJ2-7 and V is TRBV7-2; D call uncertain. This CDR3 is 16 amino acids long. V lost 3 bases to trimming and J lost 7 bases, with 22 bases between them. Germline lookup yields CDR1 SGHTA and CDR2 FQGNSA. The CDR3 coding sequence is TGTGCCAGCAGCTTGAGGTCAGCAGATCCCTTTAGGGAGCAGTACTTC. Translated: CASSLRSADPFREQYF.

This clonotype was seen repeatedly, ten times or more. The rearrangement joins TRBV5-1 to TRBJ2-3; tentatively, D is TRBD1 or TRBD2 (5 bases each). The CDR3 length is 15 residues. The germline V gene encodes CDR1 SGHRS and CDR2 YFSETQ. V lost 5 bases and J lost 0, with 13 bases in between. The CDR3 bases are TGCGCCAGCAGGCCCGGGACGTCTAGCACAGATACGCAGTATTTT. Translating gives CASRPGTSSTDTQYF.

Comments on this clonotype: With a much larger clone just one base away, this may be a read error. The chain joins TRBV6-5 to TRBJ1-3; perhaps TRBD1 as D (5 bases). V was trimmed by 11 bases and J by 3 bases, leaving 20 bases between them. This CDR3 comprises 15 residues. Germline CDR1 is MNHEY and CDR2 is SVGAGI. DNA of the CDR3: TGTGCCTGCACCATCGATCGGGGGGTTGGAAACACCATATATTTT. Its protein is CACTIDRGVGNTIYF.

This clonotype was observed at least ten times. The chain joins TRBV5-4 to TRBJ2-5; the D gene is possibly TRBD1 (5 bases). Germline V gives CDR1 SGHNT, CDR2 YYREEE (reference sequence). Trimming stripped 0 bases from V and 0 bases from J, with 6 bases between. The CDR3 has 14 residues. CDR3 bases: TGTGCCAGCAGCTTGGGACAGAACCAAGAGACCCAGTACTTC. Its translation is CASSLGQNQETQYF. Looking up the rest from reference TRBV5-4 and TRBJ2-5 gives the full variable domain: ETGVTQSPTHLIKTRGQQVTLRCSSQSGHNTVSWYQQALGQGPQFIFQYYREEENGRGNFPPRFSGLQFPNYSSELNVNALELDDSALYLCASSLGQNQETQYFGPGTRLLVL.

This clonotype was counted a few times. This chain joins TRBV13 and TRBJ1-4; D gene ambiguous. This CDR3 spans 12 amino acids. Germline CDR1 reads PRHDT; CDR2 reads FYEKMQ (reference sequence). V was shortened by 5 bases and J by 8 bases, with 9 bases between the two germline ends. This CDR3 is CASSPPGEKLFF. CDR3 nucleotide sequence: TGTGCCAGCAGCCCCCCCGGGGAAAAACTGTTTTTT.

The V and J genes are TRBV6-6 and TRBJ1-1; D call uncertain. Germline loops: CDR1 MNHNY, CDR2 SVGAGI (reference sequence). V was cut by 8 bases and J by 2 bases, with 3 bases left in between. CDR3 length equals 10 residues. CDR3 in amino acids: CASANTEAFF. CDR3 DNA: TGTGCCAGCGCCAACACTGAAGCTTTCTTT.

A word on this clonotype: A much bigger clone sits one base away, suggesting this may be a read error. The CDR3 bases are TGTGCCAGCAGTTACAGGAGGGCCTCCTACAATGAGCAGTTCTTC. Its protein product is CASSYRRASYNEQFF. V usage is TRBV6-5 and J usage is TRBJ2-1; D is perhaps TRBD2 (6 bases). Germline assignment: CDR1 MNHEY and CDR2 SVGAGI. This CDR3 has 15 residues. V was pared by 2 bases and J by 0 bases, with 8 bases between.